This T cell receptor beta chain emerged from a study of shared clonotypes between healthy human individuals. CDR1 and CDR2 (germline): SGHRS, YFSETQ. V dropped 0 bases and J dropped 7; count of bases not matched to a gene: 10. The CDR3 has 16 residues. Libraries were prepared by immunoSEQ multiplex PCR; TCRdb keeps only in-frame clonotypes and omits some of them. The table has fewer than 2.5 million clones, 80% to 95% seen once. The sequence derives from a man between 18 and 29 years old in good health. Some clones in this sample may be carry-over from other donors' samples. V usage is TRBV5-1 and J usage is TRBJ2-5; 9 positions agree with TRBD1. The sample taken for sequencing was naive CD4+ T cells from PBMCs. Subset defined: CD45RA+ positively selected. The CDR3 here is CASSLATGTGSVTQYF. CDR3 nucleotides: TGCGCCAGCAGCTTGGCTACCGGGACAGGGTCGGTGACCCAGTACTTC.